These 30 T cell receptor beta chains came from one sample sequenced in a study of blood T cell repertoires in COVID-19. Only in-frame clones appear in the TCRdb table, and some are missing; sequencing was by immunoSEQ multiplex PCR. The table lists approximately 350,000 clones, over 70% of them singletons. The specimen sequenced was peripheral blood. The receptors come from a man in his thirties or forties with active or convalescent COVID-19.

V gene TRBV30 combines with J gene TRBJ2-6; D unclear. CDR1 and CDR2 from the germline V gene are GTSNPN and SVGIG (reference sequence). CDR3 size: 16 residues. V lost 3 bases and J 0 bases, leaving 12 bases between the germline ends. CDR3 protein: CAWRGYPSSGANVLTF. For the CDR3, the DNA is TGTGCCTGGAGGGGCTACCCCAGCTCTGGGGCCAACGTCCTGACTTTC.

A few counts support this clone. The V call is TRBV14, the J call TRBJ2-7; no clear D gene. CDR1 is SGHDN and CDR2 is FVKESK in the germline V gene. There are 15 residues in the CDR3. The V end was cut by 4 bases, the J end by 0 bases, with 13 bases between. The CDR3 DNA sequence: TGTGCCAGCAGCCCCTCCGCGGTGAGCTCCTACGAGCAGTACTTC. The encoded protein is CASSPSAVSSYEQYF.

V is TRBV11-3 and J is TRBJ1-3; D gene unclear. Germline V gene sequence: CDR1 SGHNT, CDR2 YENEEA. This CDR3 has 12 residues. The germline V and J ends were trimmed by 4 bases and 8 bases, with 9 bases remaining between them. Here the CDR3 DNA reads TGTGCCAGCAGCTCCTCAGCGGACACCATATATTTT. It is translated as CASSSSADTIYF.

This clone was seen a single time. The chain links TRBV6-5 to TRBJ1-2; D perhaps matches TRBD1 (6 bases). V was cut by 6 bases and J by 8 bases, with 13 bases left in between. Germline CDR1 reads MNHEY; CDR2 reads SVGAGI. There are 12 residues in the CDR3. CDR3 loop: CASRQGSVGYTF. The CDR3 DNA is TGTGCCAGCAGGCAGGGGTCAGTCGGCTACACCTTC.

On this clone itself: Germline and junction disagree at one end, which may indicate a read error. The V call is TRBV24-1, the J call TRBJ1-2; the D gene is possibly TRBD1 (5 bases). Germline CDR1 reads KGHDR; CDR2 reads SFDVKD. The CDR3 runs to 12 residues. In DNA, the CDR3 is TGTGCCACCAGTGATTCCGGGGGGGACGCAAGCTTC. This gives the protein CATSDSGGDASF.

The gene calls are TRBV7-2 and TRBJ2-7; no firm D call. The V end was cut by 3 bases, the J end by 5 bases, with 11 bases between. The germline gives CDR1 SGHTA, CDR2 FQGNSA. The CDR3 loop spans 13 amino acids. The CDR3 protein is CASSFYGVNEQYF. CDR3 DNA: TGTGCCAGCAGCTTCTACGGTGTCAACGAGCAGTACTTC. The entire variable domain, with the rest obtained from reference TRBV7-2 and TRBJ2-7, is as follows: GAGVSQSPSNKVTEKGKDVELRCDPISGHTALYWYRQSLGQGLEFLIYFQGNSAPDKSGLPSDRFSAERTGGSVSTLTIQRTQQEDSAVYLCASSFYGVNEQYFGPGTRLTVT.

This clone was seen only once. The chain uses TRBV6-6 and TRBJ1-2; D unclear. The V and J ends lost 7 bases and 2 bases respectively, with 8 bases between them. CDR3 length: 12 amino acids. Germline V gene lookup returns CDR1 MNHNY and CDR2 SVGAGI (reference sequence). The CDR3 DNA reads TGTGCCAGCAACTCACCAAACTATGGCTACACCTTC. Residues: CASNSPNYGYTF.

V and J are TRBV9 and TRBJ1-1; D might be TRBD1 (5 bases). Germline CDR1 SGDLS, CDR2 YYNGEE. V was pared by 0 bases and J by 6 bases, with 12 bases between. CDR3 length equals 14 residues. As DNA, the CDR3 is TGTGCCAGCAGCGTAGTAGCCCCGGGGGCTGAAGCTTTCTTT. As protein: CASSVVAPGAEAFF.

The chain joins TRBV11-2 to TRBJ1-5; the D gene is possibly TRBD1 (5 bases). The CDR3 consists of 14 residues. V was clipped by 5 bases and J by 4 bases, with 12 bases between them. CDR1 and CDR2 from the germline V gene are SGHAT and FQNNGV. CDR3 in DNA: TGTGCCAGCAGCCCCGGGGGGGGGAATCAGCCCCAGCATTTT. Translation gives CASSPGGGNQPQHF.

The count of this clone is one. The V and J genes are TRBV15 and TRBJ2-7; D not certain. Germline CDR1 LNHNV, CDR2 YYDKDF (reference sequence). Trimming removed 4 bases at V and 7 bases at J, with 14 bases between. The CDR3 totals 13 residues. The CDR3 region is CATSMAAFGEQYF. The CDR3 coding sequence is TGTGCCACCAGCATGGCGGCCTTCGGGGAGCAGTACTTC.

This chain uses TRBV29-1 with TRBJ2-7; 11 nucleotides match TRBD1. V dropped 4 bases and J dropped 5; count of bases not matched to a gene: 10. The germline V gene has CDR1 SQVTM and CDR2 ANQGSEA. The CDR3 spans 15 residues. Here the CDR3 DNA reads TGCAGCGTTGTCGGACAGGGGGCGTCTCGGCACGAGCAGTACTTC. This gives the protein CSVVGQGASRHEQYF.

Only one count was recorded for this clone. The chain combines TRBV11-3 with TRBJ1-1; perhaps TRBD1 as D (5 bases). The V end was cut by 5 bases, the J end by 1 base, with 14 bases between. CDR1 is SGHNT and CDR2 is YENEEA in the germline V gene. The CDR3 length is 15 residues. The CDR3 sequence: CASSTHRGGNTEAFF. The CDR3 region has the DNA TGTGCCAGCAGCACCCATAGGGGAGGGAACACTGAAGCTTTCTTT.

V is TRBV28 and J is TRBJ1-1, with TRBD1 matching over 7 bases. This CDR3 is built from 14 residues. Germline CDR1 reads MDHEN; CDR2 reads SYDVKM. V was pared by 8 bases and J by 5 bases, with 11 bases of the junction left unmatched. The CDR3 nucleotides are TGTGCCAGCTCCATGACAGGGAGGAGGACTGAAGCTTTCTTT. Amino acids: CASSMTGRRTEAFF.

This clone was seen a single time. The chain uses TRBV4-2 and TRBJ1-3, with D unresolved. CDR1 is LGHNA and CDR2 is YNFKEQ in the germline V gene. The CDR3 spans 14 residues. The ends were cut back, 1 base at V and 7 bases at J, with 11 bases in the middle. In DNA, the CDR3 is TGTGCCAGCAGCCAAGTCTGGGAGAGGAACACCATATATTTT. Protein product: CASSQVWERNTIYF.

The CDR3 protein is CASSQGRQGADFYGYTF. CDR3 nucleotides: TGTGCCAGCAGCCAAGGGAGACAGGGGGCGGATTTCTATGGCTACACCTTC. The chain recombines TRBV3-1 (or the pseudogene TRBV3-2) with TRBJ1-2; 10 nucleotides align to TRBD1. CDR1 and CDR2 from the germline V gene are LGHDT and YNNKEL (reference sequence). CDR3 length: 17 amino acids. After removal of 1 base from V and 4 bases from J, the junction contained 9 bases not matched to a gene.

V gene TRBV27 combines with J gene TRBJ1-5, with TRBD1 matching 11 bases. The CDR3 is made up of 15 amino acids. Germline V lookup: CDR1 MNHEY, CDR2 SMNVEV (reference sequence). With V trimmed by 6 bases and J by 7 bases, 8 bases remained unmatched. For the CDR3, the DNA is TGTGCCAGCAGACCAACGGGACAGGGGGGGCAGCCCCAGCATTTT. Its protein is CASRPTGQGGQPQHF.

CDR3 DNA: TGTGCCAGCAGTTACTCGGCAGGGAACTATGGCTACACCTTC. This translates into CASSYSAGNYGYTF. This chain uses TRBV6-5 with TRBJ1-2; perhaps TRBD1 as D (5 bases). The V gene lost 0 bases and the J gene lost 2 bases, with 7 bases spanning the gap. The CDR3 runs 14 residues. Per the germline V gene, CDR1 is MNHEY and CDR2 is SVGAGI.

The chain links TRBV9 to TRBJ1-2; 8 nucleotides line up with TRBD1. CDR1 is SGDLS, CDR2 YYNGEE, per germline. The CDR3 spans 16 residues. Trimming removed 3 bases from V and 7 bases from J; junction bases left unmatched: 14. The CDR3 DNA follows: TGTGCCAGCAGCGGAGGGGACAGGTCACCCTTTGGTGGCTACACCTTC. Amino acids: CASSGGDRSPFGGYTF.

The V gene is TRBV9, the J gene TRBJ2-7, with TRBD1 matching over 8 bases. J was trimmed by 3 bases and V by 3 bases; bases with no gene match: 2. Germline V gene lookup returns CDR1 SGDLS and CDR2 YYNGEE. This CDR3 has 13 residues. Here the CDR3 DNA reads TGTGCCAGCAGCGGGGACAGGCACTACGAGCAGTACTTC. Protein: CASSGDRHYEQYF.

This rearrangement joins TRBV28 to TRBJ1-1, with TRBD1 identical over 8 bases. V trimming: 6 bases; J trimming: 3 bases; junction bases outside the gene matches: 9. Germline assignment: CDR1 MDHEN and CDR2 SYDVKM. The CDR3 runs to 15 residues. This CDR3 reads CASRRTGPFDTEAFF. The CDR3, as DNA: TGTGCCAGCAGAAGGACAGGGCCATTTGACACTGAAGCTTTCTTT.

This clone was detected only a few times. The genes are TRBV2 and TRBJ2-3; D may be TRBD2 (6 bases). The V and J ends lost 6 bases and 0 bases respectively, with 7 bases between them. The CDR3 has 13 residues. The germline V gene has CDR1 SNHLY and CDR2 FYNNEI. In nucleotides, the CDR3 is TGTGCCAGCAGGGAGGGCAGCACAGATACGCAGTATTTT. This codes for CASREGSTDTQYF.

This clone has a handful of counts. Other nucleotide sequences in the sample specify the same CDR3. The chain employs TRBV5-1 and TRBJ2-1, with 7 bases fitting TRBD1. Per the germline V gene, CDR1 is SGHRS and CDR2 is YFSETQ. This CDR3 is 14 amino acids long. The ends lost 0 bases at V and 4 bases at J; junction bases unmatched: 1. CDR3 coding DNA: TGCGCCAGCAGCTTGGGGGACAGTTACAATGAGCAGTTCTTC. It specifies CASSLGDSYNEQFF. Based on the CDR3 plus reference TRBV5-1 and TRBJ2-1, the full variable domain is KAGVTQTPRYLIKTRGQQVTLSCSPISGHRSVSWYQQTPGQGLQFLFEYFSETQRNKGNFPGRFSGRQFSNSRSEMNVSTLELGDSALYLCASSLGDSYNEQFFGPGTRLTVL.

J is TRBJ1-3 and V is TRBV5-4, with a tentative D call TRBD1 (6 bases). Germline lookup yields CDR1 SGHNT and CDR2 YYREEE (reference sequence). The germline V and J ends were trimmed by 0 bases and 4 bases, with 14 bases remaining between them. The CDR3 extends over 16 amino acids. The CDR3 sequence is CASSLGGLRGGNTIYF. The CDR3 nucleotides read TGTGCCAGCAGCTTGGGGGGGCTTAGGGGCGGAAACACCATATATTTT.

This clone is a singleton in its sample. The chain has TRBV29-1 and TRBJ2-1; 11 nucleotides align to TRBD2. The V segment lost 4 bases and the J segment 9 bases; nucleotides outside the gene matches: 8. The germline V gene encodes CDR1 SQVTM and CDR2 ANQGSEA. CDR3 length: 14 residues. CDR3 residues: CSVGRLAGSSEQFF. The CDR3 coding sequence is TGCAGCGTTGGAAGACTAGCGGGATCGAGTGAGCAGTTCTTC.

The rearrangement joins TRBV27 to TRBJ1-6; possible D gene TRBD1, 5 bases. The CDR3 runs to 14 residues. From germline, CDR1 is MNHEY and CDR2 SMNVEV (reference sequence). The V end lost 6 bases, the J end lost 5 bases, and 11 bases lay between the germline ends. In DNA form, the CDR3 reads TGTGCCAGCAGCCAACTGACAGATAATTCACCCCTCCACTTT. Encoded protein: CASSQLTDNSPLHF.

This chain connects TRBV12-3 or TRBV12-4 to TRBJ1-1; 8 bases line up with TRBD1. Losses at the gene ends were 7 bases for V and 4 bases for J; bases not matched to a gene: 5. The CDR3 extends over 13 amino acids. CDR3 region: CASIHDRGTEAFF. The DNA of the CDR3 is TGTGCCAGCATTCACGACAGGGGCACTGAAGCTTTCTTT.

This chain links TRBV5-1 with TRBJ2-3; TRBD2 matches at 9 bases. With 4 bases clipped from V and 6 bases from J, the junction kept 9 bases outside the gene matches. The CDR3 is 15 amino acids. Germline CDR1 and CDR2: SGHRS and YFSETQ. The CDR3 reads CASSRSSGVYDTQYF. The CDR3 nucleotides are TGCGCCAGCAGCCGATCTAGCGGGGTTTATGATACGCAGTATTTT.

This sequence joins TRBV19 and TRBJ1-1; D might be TRBD1 (6 bases). The V and J ends lost 8 bases and 2 bases respectively, with 21 bases between them. CDR3 size: 16 residues. In germline, CDR1 is LNHDA, CDR2 SQIVND (reference sequence). The CDR3 bases are TGTGCCAGTGACCGCGGGGGGGCAAGTTTTAACACTGAAGCTTTCTTT. It yields the protein CASDRGGASFNTEAFF. Supplemented by reference TRBV19 and TRBJ1-1, the full variable domain reads DGGITQSPKYLFRKEGQNVTLSCEQNLNHDAMYWYRQDPGQGLRLIYYSQIVNDFQKGDIAEGYSVSREKKESFPLTVTSAQKNPTAFYLCASDRGGASFNTEAFFGQGTRLTVV.

This sequence joins TRBV6-1 and TRBJ1-3; tentative D call: TRBD1 (6 bases). Trimming took off 1 base at V and 3 bases at J, with 7 bases between the two ends. The CDR3 length is 14 residues. From germline, CDR1 is MNHNS and CDR2 SASEGT. The chain's CDR3 is CASSEGTVGNTIYF. The CDR3, as DNA: TGTGCCAGCAGTGAAGGGACAGTTGGAAACACCATATATTTT.

V is TRBV6-1 and J is TRBJ2-7, with D tentatively TRBD1 (7 bases). Germline loops: CDR1 MNHNS, CDR2 SASEGT. There are 16 residues in the CDR3. V gave up 4 bases and J gave up 3 bases, with 19 bases separating them. CDR3 in amino acids: CASSVAGGGAIYEQYF. Written as DNA, the CDR3 is TGTGCCAGCAGTGTCGCAGGAGGGGGCGCGATCTACGAGCAGTACTTC.